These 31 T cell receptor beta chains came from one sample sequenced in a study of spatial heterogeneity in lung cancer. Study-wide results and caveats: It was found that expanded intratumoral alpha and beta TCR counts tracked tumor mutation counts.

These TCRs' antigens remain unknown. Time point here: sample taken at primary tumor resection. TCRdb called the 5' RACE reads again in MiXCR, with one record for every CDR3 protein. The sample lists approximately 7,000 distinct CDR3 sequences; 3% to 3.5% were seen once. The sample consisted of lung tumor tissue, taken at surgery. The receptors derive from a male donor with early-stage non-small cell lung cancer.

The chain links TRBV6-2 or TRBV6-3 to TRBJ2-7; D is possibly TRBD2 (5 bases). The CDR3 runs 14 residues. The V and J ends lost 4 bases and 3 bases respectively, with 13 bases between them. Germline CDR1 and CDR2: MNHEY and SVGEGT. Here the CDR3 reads CASSFPGFCYEQYF. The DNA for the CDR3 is TGTGCCAGCAGTTTTCCGGGATTCTGCTACGAGCAGTACTTC.

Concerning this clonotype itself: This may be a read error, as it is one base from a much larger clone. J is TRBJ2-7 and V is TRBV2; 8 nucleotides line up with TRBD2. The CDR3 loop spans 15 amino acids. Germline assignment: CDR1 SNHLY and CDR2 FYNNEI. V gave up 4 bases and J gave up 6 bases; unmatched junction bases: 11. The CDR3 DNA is TGTGCCAGCAGTGTAATGAGAGCGGGAGTGTCCGAGCAGTACTTC. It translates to CASSVMRAGVSEQYF.

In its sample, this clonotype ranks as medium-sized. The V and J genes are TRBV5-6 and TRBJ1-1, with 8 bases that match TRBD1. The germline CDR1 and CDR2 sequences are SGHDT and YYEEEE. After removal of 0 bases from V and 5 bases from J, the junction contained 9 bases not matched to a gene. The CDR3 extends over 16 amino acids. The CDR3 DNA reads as TGTGCCAGCAGCTTGGGACCCAGGGGGCTAAGGACTGAAGCTTTCTTT. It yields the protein CASSLGPRGLRTEAFF.

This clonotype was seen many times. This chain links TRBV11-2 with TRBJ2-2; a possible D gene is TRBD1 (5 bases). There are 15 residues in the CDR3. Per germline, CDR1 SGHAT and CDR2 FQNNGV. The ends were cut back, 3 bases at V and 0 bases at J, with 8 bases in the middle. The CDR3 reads CASSLGPTNTGELFF. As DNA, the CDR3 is TGTGCCAGCAGCTTGGGGCCGACGAACACCGGGGAGCTGTTTTTT.

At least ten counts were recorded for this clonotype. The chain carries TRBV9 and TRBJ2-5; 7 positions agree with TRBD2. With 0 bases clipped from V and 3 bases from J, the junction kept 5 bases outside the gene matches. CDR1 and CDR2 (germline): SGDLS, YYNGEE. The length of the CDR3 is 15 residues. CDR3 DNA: TGTGCCAGCAGCGTAGCTTGGGGGGGGAAAGAGACCCAGTACTTC. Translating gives CASSVAWGGKETQYF.

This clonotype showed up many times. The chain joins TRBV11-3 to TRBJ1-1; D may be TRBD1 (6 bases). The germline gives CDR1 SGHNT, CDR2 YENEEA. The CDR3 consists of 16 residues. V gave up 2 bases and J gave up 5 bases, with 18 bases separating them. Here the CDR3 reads CASSLQTYGGRTEAFF. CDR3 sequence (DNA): TGTGCCAGCAGCTTACAAACATACGGGGGCCGGACTGAAGCTTTCTTT.

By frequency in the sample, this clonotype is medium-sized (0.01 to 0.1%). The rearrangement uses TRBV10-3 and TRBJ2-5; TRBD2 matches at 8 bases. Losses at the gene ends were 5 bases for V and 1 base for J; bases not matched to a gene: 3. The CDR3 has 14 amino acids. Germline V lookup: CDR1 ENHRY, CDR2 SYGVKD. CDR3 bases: TGTGCCATCAGTTTTGCGGGGGGCCAAGAGACCCAGTACTTC. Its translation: CAISFAGGQETQYF.

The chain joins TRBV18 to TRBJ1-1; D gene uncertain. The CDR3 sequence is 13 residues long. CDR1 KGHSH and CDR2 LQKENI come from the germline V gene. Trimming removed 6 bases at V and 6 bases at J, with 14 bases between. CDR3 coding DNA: TGTGCCAGCTCCCGGGGAGGGCCGGCTGAAGCTTTCTTT. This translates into CASSRGGPAEAFF.

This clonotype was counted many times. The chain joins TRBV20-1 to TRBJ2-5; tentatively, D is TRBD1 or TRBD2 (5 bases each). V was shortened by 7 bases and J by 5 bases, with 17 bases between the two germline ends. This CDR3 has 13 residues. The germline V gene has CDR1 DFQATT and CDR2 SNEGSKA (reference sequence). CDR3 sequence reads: CSVAGHAGETQYF. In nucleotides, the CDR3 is TGCAGTGTGGCGGGCCACGCAGGGGAGACCCAGTACTTC.

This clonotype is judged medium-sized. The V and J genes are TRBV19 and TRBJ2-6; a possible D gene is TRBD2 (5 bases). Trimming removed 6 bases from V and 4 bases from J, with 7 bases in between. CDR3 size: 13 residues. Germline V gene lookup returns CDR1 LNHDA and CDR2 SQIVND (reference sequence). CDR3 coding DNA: TGTGCCAGTAGACCGGGAGGGGCCAACGTCCTGACTTTC. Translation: CASRPGGANVLTF.

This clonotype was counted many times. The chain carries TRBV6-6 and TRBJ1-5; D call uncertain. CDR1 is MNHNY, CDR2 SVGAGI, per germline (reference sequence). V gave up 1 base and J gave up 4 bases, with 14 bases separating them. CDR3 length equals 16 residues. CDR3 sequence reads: CASSYLQIRSNQPQHF. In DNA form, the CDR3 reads TGTGCCAGCAGTTACTTGCAAATCAGGTCAAATCAGCCCCAGCATTTT.

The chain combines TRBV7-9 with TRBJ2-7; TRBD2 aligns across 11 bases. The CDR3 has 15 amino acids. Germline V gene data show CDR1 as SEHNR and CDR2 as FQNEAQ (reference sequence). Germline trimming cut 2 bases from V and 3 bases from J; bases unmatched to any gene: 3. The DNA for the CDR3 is TGTGCCAGCAGCTTACAAACTAGCGGGAGCTACGAGCAGTACTTC. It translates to CASSLQTSGSYEQYF.

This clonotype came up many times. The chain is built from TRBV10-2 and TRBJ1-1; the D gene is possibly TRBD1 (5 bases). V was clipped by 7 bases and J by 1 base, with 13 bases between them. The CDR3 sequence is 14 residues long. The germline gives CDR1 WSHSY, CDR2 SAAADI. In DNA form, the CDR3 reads TGCGCCAGCACCCAACCGACAGCGAACACTGAAGCTTTCTTT. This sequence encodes CASTQPTANTEAFF.

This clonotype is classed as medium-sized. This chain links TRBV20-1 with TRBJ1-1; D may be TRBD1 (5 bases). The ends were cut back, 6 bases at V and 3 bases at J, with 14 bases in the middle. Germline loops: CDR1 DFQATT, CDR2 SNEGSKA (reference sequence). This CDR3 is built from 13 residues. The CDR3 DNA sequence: TGCAGTGCCCCTTTGGGGGGTTACACTGAAGCTTTCTTT. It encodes CSAPLGGYTEAFF.

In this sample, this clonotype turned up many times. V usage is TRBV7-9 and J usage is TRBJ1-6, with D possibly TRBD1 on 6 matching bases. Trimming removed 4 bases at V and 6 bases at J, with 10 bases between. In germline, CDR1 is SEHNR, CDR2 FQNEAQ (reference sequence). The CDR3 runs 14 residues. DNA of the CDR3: TGTGCCAGCAGCTCCGGGACAAGTAATTCACCCCTCCACTTT. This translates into CASSSGTSNSPLHF.

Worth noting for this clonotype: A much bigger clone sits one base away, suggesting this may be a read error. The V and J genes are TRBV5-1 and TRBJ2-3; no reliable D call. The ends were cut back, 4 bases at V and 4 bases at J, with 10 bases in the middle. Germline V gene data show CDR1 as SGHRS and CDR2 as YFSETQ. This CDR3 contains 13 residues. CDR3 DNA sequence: TGCGCCAGCAGCGATGACTGGGCAGATACGCAGTATTTT. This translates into CASSDDWADTQYF. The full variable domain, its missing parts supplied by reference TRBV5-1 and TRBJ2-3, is KAGVTQTPRYLIKTRGQQVTLSCSPISGHRSVSWYQQTPGQGLQFLFEYFSETQRNKGNFPGRFSGRQFSNSRSEMNVSTLELGDSALYLCASSDDWADTQYFGPGTRLTVL.

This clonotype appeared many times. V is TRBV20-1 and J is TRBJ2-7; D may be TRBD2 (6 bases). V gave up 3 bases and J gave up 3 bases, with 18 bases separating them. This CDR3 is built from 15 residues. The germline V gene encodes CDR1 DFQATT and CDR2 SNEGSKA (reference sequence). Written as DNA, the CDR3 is TGCAGTGCTAGGCGTCTGGGACTGTCGGGCTACGAGCAGTACTTC. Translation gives CSARRLGLSGYEQYF.

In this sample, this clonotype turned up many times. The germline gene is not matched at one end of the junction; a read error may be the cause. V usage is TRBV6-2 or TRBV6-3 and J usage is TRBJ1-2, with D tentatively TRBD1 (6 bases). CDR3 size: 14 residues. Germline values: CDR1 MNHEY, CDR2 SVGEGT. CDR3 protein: CASTHPKGGNGDTF. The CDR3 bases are TGTGCCAGCACCCACCCGAAAGGGGGGAATGGCGACACCTTC.

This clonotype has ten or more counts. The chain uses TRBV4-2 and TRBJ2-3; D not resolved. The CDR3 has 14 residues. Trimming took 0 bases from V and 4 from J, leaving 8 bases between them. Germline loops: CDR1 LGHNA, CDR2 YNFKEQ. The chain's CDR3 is CASSQDPGPDTQYF. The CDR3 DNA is TGTGCCAGCAGCCAAGATCCGGGTCCAGATACGCAGTATTTT.

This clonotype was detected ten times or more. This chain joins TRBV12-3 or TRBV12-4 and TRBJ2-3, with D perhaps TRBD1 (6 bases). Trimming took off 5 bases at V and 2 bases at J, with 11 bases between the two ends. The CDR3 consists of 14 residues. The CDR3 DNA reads TGTGCCAGCAGTGGTGGGACAACCACAGATACGCAGTATTTT. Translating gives CASSGGTTTDTQYF.

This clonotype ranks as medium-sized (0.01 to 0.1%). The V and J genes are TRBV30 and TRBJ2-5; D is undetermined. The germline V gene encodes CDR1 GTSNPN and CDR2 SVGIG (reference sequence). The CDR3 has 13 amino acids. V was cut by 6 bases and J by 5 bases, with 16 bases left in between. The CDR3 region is CACFRTVRETQYF. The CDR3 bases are TGTGCCTGCTTCCGCACGGTTAGGGAGACCCAGTACTTC.

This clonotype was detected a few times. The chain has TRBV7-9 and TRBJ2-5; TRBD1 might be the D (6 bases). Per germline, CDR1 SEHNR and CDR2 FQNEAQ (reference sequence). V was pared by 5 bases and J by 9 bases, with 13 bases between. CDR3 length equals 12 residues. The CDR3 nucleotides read TGTGCCAGCAGCCCCCAGGGGTCGGCCCAGTACTTC. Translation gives CASSPQGSAQYF.

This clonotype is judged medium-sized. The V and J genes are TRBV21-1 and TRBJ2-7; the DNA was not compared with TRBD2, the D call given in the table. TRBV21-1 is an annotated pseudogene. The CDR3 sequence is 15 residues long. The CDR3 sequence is CASMKTSGSCYEQYF. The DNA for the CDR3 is TGTGCCAGCATGAAAACTAGCGGGAGTTGTTACGAGCAGTACTTC.

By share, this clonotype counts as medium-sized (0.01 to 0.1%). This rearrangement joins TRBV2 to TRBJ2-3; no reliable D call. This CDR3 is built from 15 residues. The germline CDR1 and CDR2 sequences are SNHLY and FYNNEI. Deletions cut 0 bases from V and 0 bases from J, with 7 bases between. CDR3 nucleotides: TGTGCCAGCAGTGAAGCGCTTATGAGCACAGATACGCAGTATTTT. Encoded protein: CASSEALMSTDTQYF.

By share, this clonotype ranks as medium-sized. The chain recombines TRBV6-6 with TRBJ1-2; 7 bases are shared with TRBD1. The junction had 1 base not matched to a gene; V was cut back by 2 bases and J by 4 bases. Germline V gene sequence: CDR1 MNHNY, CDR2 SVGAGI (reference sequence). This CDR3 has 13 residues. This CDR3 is CASSYRDSYGYTF. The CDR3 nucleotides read TGTGCCAGCAGTTACCGGGACAGCTATGGCTACACCTTC.

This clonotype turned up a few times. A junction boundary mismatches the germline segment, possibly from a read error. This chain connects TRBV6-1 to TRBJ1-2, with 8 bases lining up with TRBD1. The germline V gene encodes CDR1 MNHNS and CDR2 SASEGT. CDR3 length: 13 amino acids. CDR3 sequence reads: CASNRLTGDGYNF. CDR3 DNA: TGTGCCAGCAACCGACTGACAGGGGACGGCTACAACTTC.

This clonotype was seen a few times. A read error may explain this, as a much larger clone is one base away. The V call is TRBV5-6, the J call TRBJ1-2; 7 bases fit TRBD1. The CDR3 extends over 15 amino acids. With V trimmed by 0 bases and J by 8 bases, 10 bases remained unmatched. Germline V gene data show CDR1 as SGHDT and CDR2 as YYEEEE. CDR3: CASSLVGGEGAGYTF. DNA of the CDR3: TGTGCCAGCAGCTTGGTCGGGGGAGAGGGGGCCGGCTACACCTTC.

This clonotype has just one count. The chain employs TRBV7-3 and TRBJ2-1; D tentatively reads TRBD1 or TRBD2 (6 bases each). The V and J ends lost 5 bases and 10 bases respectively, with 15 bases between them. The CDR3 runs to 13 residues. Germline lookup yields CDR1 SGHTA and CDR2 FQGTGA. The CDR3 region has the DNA TGTGCCAGCAGCACCCAGGAGGGGGTCGAGCAGTTCTTC. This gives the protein CASSTQEGVEQFF.

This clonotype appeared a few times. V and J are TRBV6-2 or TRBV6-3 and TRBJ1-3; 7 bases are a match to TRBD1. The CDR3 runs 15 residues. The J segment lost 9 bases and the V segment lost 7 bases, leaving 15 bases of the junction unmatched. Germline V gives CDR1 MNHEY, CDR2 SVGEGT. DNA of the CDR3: TGTGCCAGCAAGCCTCCGGGACAGAGTTATGGCACCATATATTTT. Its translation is CASKPPGQSYGTIYF.

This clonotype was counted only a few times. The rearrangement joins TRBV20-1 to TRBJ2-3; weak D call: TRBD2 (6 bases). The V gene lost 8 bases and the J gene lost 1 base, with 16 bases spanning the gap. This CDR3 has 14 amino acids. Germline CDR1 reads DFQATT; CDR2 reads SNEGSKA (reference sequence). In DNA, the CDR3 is TGCAGTCCCATCCCCGGGAGCTGCACAGATACGCAGTATTTT. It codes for CSPIPGSCTDTQYF.

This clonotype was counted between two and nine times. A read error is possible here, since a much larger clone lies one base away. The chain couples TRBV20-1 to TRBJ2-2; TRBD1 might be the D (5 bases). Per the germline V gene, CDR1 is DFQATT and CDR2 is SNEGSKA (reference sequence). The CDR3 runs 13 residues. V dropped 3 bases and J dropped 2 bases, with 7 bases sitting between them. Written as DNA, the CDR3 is TGCAGTGCTAGCCAGGGCAACACCGGGGAGCTGTTTTTT. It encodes CSASQGNTGELFF.